This T cell receptor (beta chain) was obtained from a study of low-dose radiotherapy and immunotherapy resistance in tumors. At the level of the study: Per fraction, Cohort 2 was given 1 Gy every two weeks, accumulating a total of 13 Gy over 26 weeks. Patients took aspirin (300 mg orally, daily) for four cycles beginning at cycle 1 day 1.

cDNA synthesis used a TRAV/TRBV-specific primer set for both chains. An approximately 19-cycle PCR with a constant-region primer and V-primer adapter amplified TCRs. TCRdb analysed the reads with MiXCR anew, one entry per CDR3 protein. The sample records tens of thousands of distinct CDR3 sequences, more than 20% being singletons. The CDR3 runs 11 residues. Germline V gives CDR1 SQVTM, CDR2 ANQGSEA. V dropped 4 bases and J dropped 4 bases, with 8 bases sitting between them. Stated time point: after trial treatment. Treatment in this sample: LDRT plus nivolumab, ipilimumab, low-dose cyclophosphamide and aspirin (RACIN trial). At least ten counts were recorded for this clonotype.

This chain uses TRBV29-1 with TRBJ2-7, with D perhaps matching TRBD1 (5 bases). The material sequenced was PBMCs, taken after low-dose radiotherapy plus immunotherapy. The receptor was isolated from a female donor with ovarian cancer. The CDR3 sequence: CSVAGPYEQYF. The CDR3 region has the DNA TGCAGCGTTGCAGGGCCGTACGAGCAGTACTTC.